This T cell receptor beta chain was identified during a study of blood T cell repertoires in COVID-19 (dated by TCRdb to about 2020). Context from the whole study: The collaborator samples originated in the United States, Italy and Spain and spanned the acute and convalescent phases of COVID-19. The prospective study material was composed of cDNA or gDNA derived from T cells, B-cell-depleted T cells, or PBMCs. Subjects who had been exposed to COVID-19, were actively infected with it, or had recovered from it provided the deeply sampled blood TCRbeta repertoires that made up the dataset. A de-identified subject ID, COVID-19 status, age in years and sex were almost always included in the sample metadata. HLA class I and class II types, where available, came from metadata supplied by the sample provider rather than from assay-based typing. The samples were drawn from two sources: the first 160 participants of the ongoing ImmuneRACE study, and over 950 subjects contributed by 6 global collaborators. The repertoires were released in a freely available public database intended as a resource for research on the immune response to SARS-CoV-2. Broader findings and caveats from the paper: The quantity of clinical and demographic metadata differed by source and by participant and was supplied without curation.

This clone occurred a few times. It has no known antigen specificity. No base quality information exists; no much larger clone differs at one position. A second Seattle source provided samples from volunteer blood donors who had recovered from COVID-19. The collaborating institutions used their own protocols to collect whole blood in K2EDTA tubes. Collaborator samples were shipped for TCRbeta analysis as frozen whole blood, isolated PBMCs, or DNA extracted from either sample type. TCRbeta CDR3 regions were amplified from genomic DNA by means of the immunoSEQ Assay, a bias-controlled multiplex PCR. In the original analysis: The number of nucleated cells in each sample was estimated from the amplification of reference gene primers within the assay. To quantify the absolute abundance of each unique TCRbeta CDR3 rearrangement, sequence reads were collapsed and filtered. For each sample, productive Simpson clonality was calculated as the square root of Simpson's diversity index across productive rearrangements. TCRdb obtained this table from immuneACCESS and retained in-frame rearrangements with V and J assigned. These tables miss some clones; where compared with another copy, unresolved V genes account for less than half of the shortfall, and the remainder is unexplained. The DNA gave D and trimming, while V, J and clone size come from that table. The sample includes 150,000 to 200,000 clones, with around 83% observed a single time. Roughly 18% of the sample is in the top ten clones.

The CDR3, cysteine through phenylalanine, is 12 amino acids long. Only CDR3 DNA is held: 36 bases, read in frame from base 1. CDR1 and CDR2 are drawn from the germline V gene (reference sequence): SEHNR, FQNEAQ. V is trimmed back by 11 bases and J by 0 bases, and the junction contains 3 bases that no gene match accounts for. The rearranged chain carries TRBV7-9 and TRBJ1-1; 7 nucleotides in the junction match TRBD1. The source of this sequence is a woman between 70 and 85 years old who had recovered from COVID-19. The source material was peripheral blood. The sequenced DNA: TGTGCCGCCAGGGGGGTGAACACTGAAGCTTTCTTT. Its product reads: CAARGVNTEAFF.